These T cell receptor beta chains were read from a single sample in a study of early T cells in non-severe SARS-CoV-2 infection. TCRdb analysed the 5' RACE reads with MiXCR anew, one entry per CDR3 protein. This sample has some 97,000 distinct CDR3 sequences; 11% occur once, and the top ten carry just over 4.5%. This material consisted of whole blood, taken at baseline. The receptors originated from an adult who was a healthcare worker with PCR-confirmed SARS-CoV-2 infection or an uninfected control (not recorded which). Both conserved end residues are part of each CDR3. D genes are given only for firm matches. The size entry is marked missing in some rows and otherwise reads once, few, many or a size class.

J gene,clone size,D gene,V gene,CDR3 protein,CDR3 DNA
TRBJ1-3,many,-,TRBV30,CAWSVGYRRSGNTIYF,TGTGCCTGGAGTGTTGGGTATAGGCGCTCTGGAAACACCATATATTTT
TRBJ1-2,few,TRBD1,TRBV11-2,CASSLDPGQGIRGYTF,TGTGCCAGCAGCTTAGACCCTGGACAGGGGATCCGGGGCTACACCTTC
TRBJ1-1,many,TRBD1,TRBV3-1,CASSHTGATTEAFF,TGTGCCAGCAGCCACACAGGGGCTACCACTGAAGCTTTCTTT
TRBJ2-7,many,TRBD1,TRBV19,CASRQGPNSYEQYF,TGTGCCAGTAGACAGGGGCCTAACTCCTACGAGCAGTACTTC
TRBJ1-2,many,-,TRBV24-1,CATSDKRGANYGYTF,TGTGCCACCAGTGATAAACGGGGGGCTAACTATGGCTACACCTTC
TRBJ2-5,many,TRBD1,TRBV5-1,CASSYSSGQQETQYF,TGCGCCAGCAGCTATTCCTCGGGACAGCAAGAGACCCAGTACTTC
TRBJ2-1,-,TRBD1,TRBV9,CASSTRGQDYNEQFF,TGTGCCAGCAGCACCAGGGGACAGGACTACAATGAGCAGTTCTTC
TRBJ1-1,-,-,TRBV7-8,CASSFRTEHEAFF,TGTGCCAGCAGCTTTCGGACAGAACATGAAGCTTTCTTT
TRBJ2-2,many,-,TRBV6-5,CASRPPGGGGELFF,TGTGCCAGCAGACCACCCGGCGGCGGTGGGGAGCTGTTTTTT
TRBJ2-1,-,-,TRBV20-1,CSASISVRGGKQFF,TGCAGTGCTTCGATTAGCGTTAGAGGGGGTAAGCAGTTCTTC
TRBJ2-7,-,-,TRBV7-3,CASSLEGGPDEQYF,TGTGCCAGCAGCTTAGAGGGGGGACCAGACGAGCAGTACTTC
TRBJ2-3,many,-,TRBV6-4,CASSSGRSYSTDTQYF,TGTGCCAGCAGTTCTGGACGGAGTTATAGCACAGATACGCAGTATTTT
TRBJ1-1,many,-,TRBV15,CATSRGYTGEAFF,TGTGCCACCAGCAGAGGCTATACGGGAGAAGCTTTCTTT
TRBJ2-7,-,TRBD1,TRBV10-3,CAISRDREAYEQYF,TGTGCCATCAGCAGGGACAGGGAGGCCTACGAGCAGTACTTC
TRBJ2-3,many,-,TRBV20-1,CSAGTSDTQYF,TGCAGTGCTGGGACATCAGATACGCAGTATTTT
TRBJ2-3,-,TRBD2,TRBV4-2,CASSKGAGESTDTQYF,TGTGCCAGCAGCAAAGGGGCGGGGGAGAGCACAGATACGCAGTATTTT
TRBJ1-2,-,-,TRBV5-1,CASSLDGVYGYTF,TGCGCCAGCAGCTTGGACGGAGTGTATGGCTACACCTTC
TRBJ2-7,many,TRBD2,TRBV10-1,CASSAGTSGYEQYF,TGCGCCAGCAGCGCCGGGACTAGCGGCTACGAGCAGTACTTC
TRBJ1-4,-,-,TRBV18,CASSLPGVQEKLFF,TGTGCCAGCTCCCTCCCAGGGGTACAAGAAAAACTGTTTTTT
TRBJ1-5,few,TRBD1,TRBV6-2/TRBV6-3,CASRDREGQPQHF,TGTGCCAGCAGGGACAGGGAGGGTCAGCCCCAGCATTTT
TRBJ2-3,many,-,TRBV12-3/TRBV12-4,CASSPNSGAGTDTQYF,TGTGCCAGCAGCCCTAATTCGGGGGCGGGCACAGATACGCAGTATTTT
TRBJ2-5,many,-,TRBV3-1,CASSVQETQYF,TGTGCCAGCAGCGTCCAAGAGACCCAGTACTTC
TRBJ2-3,few,-,TRBV6-6,CASSYGGTDTDTQYF,TGTGCCAGCAGTTACGGGGGGACAGACACAGATACGCAGTATTTT
TRBJ2-2,few,-,TRBV6-4,CASSHPRRTGELFF,TGTGCCAGCAGTCACCCCCGGCGGACCGGGGAGCTGTTTTTT
TRBJ1-6,few,-,TRBV9,CASSSGPENSPLHF,TGTGCCAGCAGCTCCGGGCCGGAAAATTCACCCCTCCACTTT
TRBJ2-7,-,TRBD1,TRBV7-9,CASSGRTGTYEQYF,TGTGCCAGCAGCGGCCGGACAGGAACCTACGAGCAGTACTTC
TRBJ1-1,few,-,TRBV18,CASSPQQGRTEAFF,TGTGCCAGCTCACCGCAACAAGGGCGGACTGAAGCTTTCTTT
TRBJ2-1,many,-,TRBV29-1,CSVEGAKTGAYNEQFF,TGCAGCGTTGAAGGGGCTAAAACGGGCGCCTACAATGAGCAGTTCTTC
TRBJ1-4,-,-,TRBV6-1,CASREDQGTATNEKLFF,TGTGCCAGCAGGGAAGATCAGGGGACGGCAACTAATGAAAAACTGTTTTTT
TRBJ2-7,few,-,TRBV27,CASSSRDSPYEQYF,TGTGCCAGCAGCTCCCGGGATTCTCCCTACGAGCAGTACTTC
TRBJ2-3,many,TRBD2,TRBV7-9,CASSREGTSVTDTQYF,TGTGCCAGCAGCAGAGAGGGGACTAGCGTCACAGATACGCAGTATTTT
TRBJ2-7,-,TRBD1,TRBV20-1,CSAREDRVYRYHYEQYF,TGCAGTGCTAGAGAAGACAGGGTATATCGATATCACTACGAGCAGTACTTC
TRBJ2-2,-,-,TRBV5-5,CASSHPAYRDTGELFF,TGTGCCAGCAGCCACCCTGCTTACAGGGACACCGGGGAGCTGTTTTTT
TRBJ2-3,few,-,TRBV10-3,CAISAPVTATDTQYF,TGTGCCATCAGTGCGCCGGTGACCGCCACAGATACGCAGTATTTT
TRBJ1-5,many,-,TRBV7-9,CASSSSGAQHF,TGTGCCAGCAGCTCCTCAGGGGCCCAGCATTTT
TRBJ2-7,many,-,TRBV10-2,CASSTTHGSSYEQYF,TGCGCCAGCAGCACTACCCACGGAAGCTCCTACGAGCAGTACTTC
TRBJ2-7,few,-,TRBV19,CASSMGVAYEQYF,TGTGCCAGTAGTATGGGTGTAGCCTACGAGCAGTACTTC
TRBJ2-7,-,TRBD1,TRBV9,CASSLTGQQSYEQYF,TGTGCCAGCAGCCTGACGGGACAGCAATCCTACGAGCAGTACTTC
TRBJ2-7,-,-,TRBV20-1,CSASQGPYEQYF,TGCAGTGCTAGTCAGGGGCCCTACGAGCAGTACTTC